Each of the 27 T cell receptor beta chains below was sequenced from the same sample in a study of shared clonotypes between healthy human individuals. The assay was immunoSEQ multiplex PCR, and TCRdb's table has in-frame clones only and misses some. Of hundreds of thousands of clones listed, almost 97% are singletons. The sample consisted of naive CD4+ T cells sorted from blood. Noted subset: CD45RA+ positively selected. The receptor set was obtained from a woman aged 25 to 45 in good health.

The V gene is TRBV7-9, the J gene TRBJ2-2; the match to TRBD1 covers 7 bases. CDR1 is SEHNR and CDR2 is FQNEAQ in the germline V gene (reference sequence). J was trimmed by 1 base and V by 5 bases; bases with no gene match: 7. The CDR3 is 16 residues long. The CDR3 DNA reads TGTGCCAGCAGCCCAAGACAGGGATTGAACACCGGGGAGCTGTTTTTT. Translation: CASSPRQGLNTGELFF.

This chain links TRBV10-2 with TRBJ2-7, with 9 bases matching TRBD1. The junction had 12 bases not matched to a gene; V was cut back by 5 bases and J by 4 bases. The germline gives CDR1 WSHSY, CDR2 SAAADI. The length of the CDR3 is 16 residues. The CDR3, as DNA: TGCGCCAGCAGTACCATCTGGACAGGGGAGAGGTACGAGCAGTACTTC. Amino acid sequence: CASSTIWTGERYEQYF.

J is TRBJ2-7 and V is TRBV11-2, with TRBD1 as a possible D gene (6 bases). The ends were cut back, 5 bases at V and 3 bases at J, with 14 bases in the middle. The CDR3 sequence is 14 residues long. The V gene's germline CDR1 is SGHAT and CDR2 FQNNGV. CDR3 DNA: TGTGCCAGCAGCGCGACAGGCCAATTCTACGAGCAGTACTTC. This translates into CASSATGQFYEQYF.

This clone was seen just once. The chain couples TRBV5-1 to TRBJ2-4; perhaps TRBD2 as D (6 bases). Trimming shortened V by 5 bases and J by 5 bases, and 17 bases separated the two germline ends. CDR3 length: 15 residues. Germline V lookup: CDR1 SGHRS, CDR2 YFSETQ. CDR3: CASSFSGEVENIQYF. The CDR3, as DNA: TGCGCCAGCAGTTTTTCGGGAGAGGTTGAAAACATTCAGTACTTC.

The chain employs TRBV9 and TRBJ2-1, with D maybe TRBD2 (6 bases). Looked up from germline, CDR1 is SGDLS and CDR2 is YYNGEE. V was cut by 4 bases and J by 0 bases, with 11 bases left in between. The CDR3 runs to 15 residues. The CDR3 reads CASSRESNSYNEQFF. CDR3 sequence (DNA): TGTGCCAGCAGCCGGGAGAGCAACTCCTACAATGAGCAGTTCTTC.

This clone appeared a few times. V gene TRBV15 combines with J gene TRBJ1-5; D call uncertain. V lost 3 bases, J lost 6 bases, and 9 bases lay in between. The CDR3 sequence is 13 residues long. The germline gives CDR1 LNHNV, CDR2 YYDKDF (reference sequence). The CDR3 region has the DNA TGTGCCACCAGCAGGACGGGTTTTCAGCCCCAGCATTTT. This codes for CATSRTGFQPQHF.

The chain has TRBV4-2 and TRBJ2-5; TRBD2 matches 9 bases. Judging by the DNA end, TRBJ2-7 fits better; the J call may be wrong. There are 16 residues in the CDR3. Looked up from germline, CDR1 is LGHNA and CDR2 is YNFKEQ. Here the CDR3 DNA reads TGTGCCAGCAGCCAATCGGTGCGGGAGGGTTATGACGAGCAGTACTTC. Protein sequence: CASSQSVREGYDEQYF.

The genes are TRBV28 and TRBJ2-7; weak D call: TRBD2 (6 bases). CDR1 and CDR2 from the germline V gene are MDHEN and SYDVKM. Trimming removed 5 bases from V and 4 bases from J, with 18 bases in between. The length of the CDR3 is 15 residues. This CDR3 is CASSLRDFAKYEQYF. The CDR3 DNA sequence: TGTGCCAGCAGTCTACGGGACTTCGCCAAATACGAGCAGTACTTC.

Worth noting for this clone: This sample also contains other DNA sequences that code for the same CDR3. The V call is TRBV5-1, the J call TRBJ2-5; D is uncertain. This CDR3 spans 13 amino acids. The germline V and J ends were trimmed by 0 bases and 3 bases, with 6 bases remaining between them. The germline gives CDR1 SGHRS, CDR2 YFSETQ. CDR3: CASSLGGEETQYF. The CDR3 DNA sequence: TGCGCCAGCAGCTTGGGCGGAGAAGAGACCCAGTACTTC. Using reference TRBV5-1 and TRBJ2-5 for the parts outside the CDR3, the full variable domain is KAGVTQTPRYLIKTRGQQVTLSCSPISGHRSVSWYQQTPGQGLQFLFEYFSETQRNKGNFPGRFSGRQFSNSRSEMNVSTLELGDSALYLCASSLGGEETQYFGPGTRLLVL.

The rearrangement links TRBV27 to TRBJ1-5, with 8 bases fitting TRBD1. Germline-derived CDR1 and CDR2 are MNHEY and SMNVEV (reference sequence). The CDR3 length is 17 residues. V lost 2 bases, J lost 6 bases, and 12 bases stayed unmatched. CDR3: CASSLISGTGGSQPQHF. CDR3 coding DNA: TGTGCCAGCAGTTTAATCTCCGGGACAGGCGGATCTCAGCCCCAGCATTTT.

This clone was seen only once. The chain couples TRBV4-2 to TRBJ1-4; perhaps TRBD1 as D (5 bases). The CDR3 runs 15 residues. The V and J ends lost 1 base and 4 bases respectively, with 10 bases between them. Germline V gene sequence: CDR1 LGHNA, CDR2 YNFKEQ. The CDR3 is CASSQGFRDNEKLFF. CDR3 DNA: TGTGCCAGCAGCCAAGGATTCAGGGATAATGAAAAACTGTTTTTT.

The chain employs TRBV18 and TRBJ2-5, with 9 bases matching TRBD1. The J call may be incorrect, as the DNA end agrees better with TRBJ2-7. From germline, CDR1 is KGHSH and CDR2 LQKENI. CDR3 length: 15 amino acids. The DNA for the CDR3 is TGTGCCAGCTCAGCCGGGACAGGGTCTGACTACGAGCAGTACTTC. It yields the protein CASSAGTGSDYEQYF.

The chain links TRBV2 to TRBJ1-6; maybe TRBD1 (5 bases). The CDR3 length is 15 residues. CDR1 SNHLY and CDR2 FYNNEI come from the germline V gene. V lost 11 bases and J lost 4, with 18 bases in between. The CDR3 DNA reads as TGTGCCTCCTCAGGGACCACGGATTATAATTCACCCCTCCACTTT. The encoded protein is CASSGTTDYNSPLHF.

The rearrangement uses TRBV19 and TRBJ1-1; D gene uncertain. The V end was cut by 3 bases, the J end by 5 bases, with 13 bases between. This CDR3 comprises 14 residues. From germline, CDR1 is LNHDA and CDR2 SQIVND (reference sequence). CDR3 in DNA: TGTGCCAGTAGTATTCTCTTAGGCGGAACTGAAGCTTTCTTT. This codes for CASSILLGGTEAFF.

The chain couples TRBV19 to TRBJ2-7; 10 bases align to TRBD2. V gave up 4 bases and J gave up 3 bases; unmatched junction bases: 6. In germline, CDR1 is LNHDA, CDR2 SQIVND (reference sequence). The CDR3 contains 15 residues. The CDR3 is CASSTDLAGDYEQYF. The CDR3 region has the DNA TGTGCCAGTAGTACCGACCTAGCGGGGGACTACGAGCAGTACTTC.

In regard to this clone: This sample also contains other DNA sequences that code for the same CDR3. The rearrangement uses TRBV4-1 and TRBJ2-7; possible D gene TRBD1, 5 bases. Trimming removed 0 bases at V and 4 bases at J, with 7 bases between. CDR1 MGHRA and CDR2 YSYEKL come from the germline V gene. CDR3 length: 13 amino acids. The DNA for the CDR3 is TGCGCCAGCAGCCAAGATAGGGGTTACGAGCAGTACTTC. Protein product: CASSQDRGYEQYF.

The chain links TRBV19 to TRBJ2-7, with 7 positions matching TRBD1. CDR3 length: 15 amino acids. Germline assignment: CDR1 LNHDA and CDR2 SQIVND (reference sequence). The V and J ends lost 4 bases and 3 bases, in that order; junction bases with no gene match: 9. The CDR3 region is CASSTFRDSHYEQYF. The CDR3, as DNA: TGTGCCAGTAGTACCTTTAGGGACAGCCACTACGAGCAGTACTTC.

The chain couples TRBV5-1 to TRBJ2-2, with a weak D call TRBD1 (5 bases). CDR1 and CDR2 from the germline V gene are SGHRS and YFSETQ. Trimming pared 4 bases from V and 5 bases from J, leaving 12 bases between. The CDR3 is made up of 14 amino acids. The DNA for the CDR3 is TGCGCCAGCAGCCCGACAGACAGAACCGGGGAGCTGTTTTTT. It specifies CASSPTDRTGELFF.

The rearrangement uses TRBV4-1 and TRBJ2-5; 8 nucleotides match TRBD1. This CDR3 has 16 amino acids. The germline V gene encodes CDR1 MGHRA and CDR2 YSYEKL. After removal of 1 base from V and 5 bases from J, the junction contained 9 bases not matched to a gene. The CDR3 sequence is CASSQGSGGIMETQYF. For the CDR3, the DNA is TGCGCCAGCAGCCAAGGCTCAGGGGGCATCATGGAGACCCAGTACTTC.

In DNA, the CDR3 is TGTGCCAGCAGTCCAGATAGGGGTGGTGAGCAGTACTTC. This sequence encodes CASSPDRGGEQYF. The rearrangement links TRBV28 to TRBJ2-7; D perhaps matches TRBD1 (5 bases). Germline CDR1 MDHEN, CDR2 SYDVKM. The CDR3 totals 13 residues. Deletions cut 5 bases from V and 7 bases from J, with 15 bases between. Full variable domain (rest looked up from reference TRBV28 and TRBJ2-7): DVKVTQSSRYLVKRTGEKVFLECVQDMDHENMFWYRQDPGLGLRLIYFSYDVKMKEKGDIPEGYSVSREKKERFSLILESASTNQTSMYLCASSPDRGGEQYFGPGTRLTVT.

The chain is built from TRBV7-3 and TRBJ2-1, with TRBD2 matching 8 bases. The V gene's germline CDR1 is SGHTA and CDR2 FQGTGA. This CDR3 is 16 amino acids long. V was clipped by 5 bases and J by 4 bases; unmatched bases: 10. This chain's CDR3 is CASSPQPGTSYNEQFF. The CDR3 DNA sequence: TGTGCCAGCAGCCCACAACCCGGGACTAGTTACAATGAGCAGTTCTTC.

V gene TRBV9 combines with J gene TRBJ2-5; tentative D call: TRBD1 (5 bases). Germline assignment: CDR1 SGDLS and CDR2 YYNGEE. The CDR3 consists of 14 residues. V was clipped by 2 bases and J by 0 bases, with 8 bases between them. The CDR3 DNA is TGTGCCAGCAGCGTTGCGGACAACCAAGAGACCCAGTACTTC. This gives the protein CASSVADNQETQYF.

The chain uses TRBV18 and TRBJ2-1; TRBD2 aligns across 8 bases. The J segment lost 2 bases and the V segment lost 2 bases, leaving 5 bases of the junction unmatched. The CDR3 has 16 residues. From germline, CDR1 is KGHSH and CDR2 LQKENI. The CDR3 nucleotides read TGTGCCAGCTCACCAGAGCGGGAGCGGACCTACAATGAGCAGTTCTTC. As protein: CASSPERERTYNEQFF.

DNA for the CDR3: TGTGCCTGGGGGACAGGGGGCAGCTCCTACGAGCAGTACTTC. It translates to CAWGTGGSSYEQYF. The chain links TRBV30 to TRBJ2-7; 12 bases map to TRBD1. The V and J ends lost 5 bases and 0 bases, in that order; junction bases with no gene match: 2. CDR3 length equals 14 residues. The V gene's germline CDR1 is GTSNPN and CDR2 SVGIG (reference sequence). The whole variable domain, filled in from reference TRBV30 and TRBJ2-7, reads SQTIHQWPATLVQPVGSPLSLECTVEGTSNPNLYWYRQAAGRGLQLLFYSVGIGQISSEVPQNLSASRPQDRQFILSSKKLLLSDSGFYLCAWGTGGSSYEQYFGPGTRLTVT.

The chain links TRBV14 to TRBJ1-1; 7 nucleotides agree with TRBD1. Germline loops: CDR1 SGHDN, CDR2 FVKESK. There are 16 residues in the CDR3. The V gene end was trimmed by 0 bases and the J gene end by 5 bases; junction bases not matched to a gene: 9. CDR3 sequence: CASSQDGDSRTTEAFF. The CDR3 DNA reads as TGTGCCAGCAGCCAAGATGGGGACAGCCGGACGACTGAAGCTTTCTTT.

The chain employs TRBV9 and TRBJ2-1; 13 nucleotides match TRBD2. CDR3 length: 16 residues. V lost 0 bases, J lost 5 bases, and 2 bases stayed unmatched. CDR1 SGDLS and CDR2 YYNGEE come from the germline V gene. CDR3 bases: TGTGCCAGCAGCGTAGGACTAGCGGGAGGTCACAATGAGCAGTTCTTC. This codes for CASSVGLAGGHNEQFF.

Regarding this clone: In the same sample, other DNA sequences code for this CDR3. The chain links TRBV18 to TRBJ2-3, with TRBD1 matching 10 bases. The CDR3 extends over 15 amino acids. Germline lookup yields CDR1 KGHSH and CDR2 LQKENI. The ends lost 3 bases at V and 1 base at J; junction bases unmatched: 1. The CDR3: CASSPGTGGTDTQYF. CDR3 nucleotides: TGTGCCAGCTCACCCGGGACAGGGGGCACAGATACGCAGTATTTT.